Below, 15 T cell receptor beta chains from the same sample are listed, as sequenced in a study of identical twins. MiXCR was run by TCRdb on the 5' RACE reads, yielding one entry per CDR3 protein. The sample records approximately 590,000 distinct CDR3 sequences, approximately 9.6% being singletons. These data also featured in a second study, about yellow fever vaccine responses in identical twins.

Specimen: PBMCs. The receptors derive from a woman between 18 and 29 years old in good health.

The V and J genes are TRBV9 and TRBJ2-1; tentative D call: TRBD2 (7 bases). Germline-derived CDR1 and CDR2 are SGDLS and YYNGEE. The CDR3 is made up of 16 amino acids. The V end was cut by 3 bases, the J end by 4 bases, with 17 bases between. The CDR3 DNA reads as TGTGCCAGCAGCGCGGGAGAGGGGGGGCCGTACAATGAGCAGTTCTTC. Translation gives CASSAGEGGPYNEQFF.

The CDR3: CASSVGVWQPQHF. The CDR3 DNA follows: TGTGCCAGCAGTGTCGGGGTTTGGCAGCCCCAGCATTTT. This chain uses TRBV2 with TRBJ1-5; D not certain. Germline CDR1 SNHLY, CDR2 FYNNEI. CDR3 length: 13 amino acids. With 4 bases removed from V and 7 bases from J, the gap between germline ends came to 11 bases.

This clonotype was picked up many times. The V gene is TRBV7-2, the J gene TRBJ1-5, with D uncertain. Germline CDR1 and CDR2: SGHTA and FQGNSA. CDR3 length equals 13 residues. V lost 5 bases and J lost 5, with 10 bases in between. The CDR3 spells CASSPPGYQPQHF. CDR3 bases: TGTGCCAGCAGCCCCCCGGGGTATCAGCCCCAGCATTTT.

This chain links TRBV2 with TRBJ2-3, with D maybe TRBD2 (5 bases). Looked up from germline, CDR1 is SNHLY and CDR2 is FYNNEI. V was cut by 2 bases and J by 2 bases, with 11 bases left in between. This CDR3 has 15 residues. CDR3 in DNA: TGTGCCAGCAGTGAACCTAGCAAACACACAGATACGCAGTATTTT. This gives the protein CASSEPSKHTDTQYF.

The chain carries TRBV15 and TRBJ2-2; D may correspond to TRBD1 or TRBD2 (5 bases each). The length of the CDR3 is 16 residues. The germline gives CDR1 LNHNV, CDR2 YYDKDF (reference sequence). The V gene lost 1 base and the J gene lost 8 bases, with 17 bases spanning the gap. CDR3 amino acids: CATSRAGRDKFGELFF. CDR3 DNA: TGTGCCACCAGCAGAGCGGGACGCGATAAGTTTGGGGAGCTGTTTTTT.

The J gene is TRBJ2-7, the V gene TRBV20-1; TRBD1 matches at 7 bases. There are 13 residues in the CDR3. CDR1 is DFQATT and CDR2 is SNEGSKA in the germline V gene (reference sequence). V lost 6 bases and J lost 5; bases outside the gene matches: 10. The CDR3 sequence: CSAPGQTFNEQYF. In nucleotides, the CDR3 is TGCAGTGCGCCGGGACAGACGTTCAACGAGCAGTACTTC.

This clonotype was detected many times. DNA for the CDR3: TGTGCCAGCAGTTTCCGGCAGGCCACCGGGGAGCTGTTTTTT. Residues: CASSFRQATGELFF. The chain links TRBV12-3 or TRBV12-4 to TRBJ2-2, with no clear D. V was pared by 3 bases and J by 4 bases, with 9 bases between. The CDR3 runs 14 residues.

This clonotype was counted many times. The genes are TRBV20-1 and TRBJ1-2, with a weak D call TRBD1 (6 bases). Germline V gene data show CDR1 as DFQATT and CDR2 as SNEGSKA (reference sequence). The CDR3 has 14 residues. V lost 1 base and J 3 bases, leaving 12 bases between the germline ends. CDR3 DNA: TGCAGTGCTAGAGTCGGGGGGCAGGACTATGGCTACACCTTC. Residues: CSARVGGQDYGYTF.

This clonotype was recorded many times. The V gene is TRBV6-8, the J gene TRBJ1-3; D unresolved. The CDR3 runs 13 residues. Germline lookup yields CDR1 MNHGY and CDR2 SAAAGT. V lost 6 bases, J lost 0 bases, and 6 bases lay in between. The CDR3, as DNA: TGTGCCAGCAGAGCAAACTCTGGAAACACCATATATTTT. It encodes CASRANSGNTIYF.

This clonotype occurred a few times. This CDR3 reads CASSYSTSGRQRENTGELFF. CDR3 bases: TGTGCCAGCAGTTACTCGACAAGCGGCCGTCAGCGGGAGAACACCGGGGAGCTGTTTTTT. J is TRBJ2-2 and V is TRBV6-2 or TRBV6-3; 7 nucleotides agree with TRBD2. CDR1 and CDR2 from the germline V gene are MNHEY and SVGEGT. The CDR3 spans 20 residues. Germline trimming cut 0 bases from V and 1 base from J; bases unmatched to any gene: 14.

This clonotype was detected a few times. The chain links TRBV30 to TRBJ1-5, with TRBD1 identical over 9 bases. The CDR3 loop spans 13 amino acids. After removal of 5 bases from V and 5 bases from J, the junction contained 4 bases not matched to a gene. Per germline, CDR1 GTSNPN and CDR2 SVGIG (reference sequence). The CDR3 is CAWAGQGHQPQHF. As DNA, the CDR3 is TGTGCCTGGGCGGGACAGGGACATCAGCCCCAGCATTTT.

This clonotype has at least ten counts. This CDR3 is CASSQDRLAASYEQYF. Here the CDR3 DNA reads TGCGCCAGCAGCCAAGATCGACTAGCGGCTTCCTACGAGCAGTACTTC. The chain combines TRBV4-3 with TRBJ2-7, with 9 bases fitting TRBD2. V was clipped by 0 bases and J by 1 base; unmatched bases: 4. The length of the CDR3 is 16 residues. Germline CDR1 is LGHNA and CDR2 is YSLEER.

This clonotype was seen at least ten times. V usage is TRBV28 and J usage is TRBJ2-5; TRBD2 matches at 8 bases. Germline lookup yields CDR1 MDHEN and CDR2 SYDVKM. V shed 4 bases and J 5 bases; nucleotides not matched to a gene: 9. This CDR3 contains 15 residues. The CDR3 is CASSYGTRARETQYF. The CDR3 DNA reads TGTGCCAGCAGTTACGGGACTAGAGCGAGGGAGACCCAGTACTTC. Using reference TRBV28 and TRBJ2-5 for the parts outside the CDR3, the full variable domain is DVKVTQSSRYLVKRTGEKVFLECVQDMDHENMFWYRQDPGLGLRLIYFSYDVKMKEKGDIPEGYSVSREKKERFSLILESASTNQTSMYLCASSYGTRARETQYFGPGTRLLVL.

The chain has TRBV20-1 and TRBJ2-3; D possibly corresponds to TRBD1 (5 bases). The germline CDR1 and CDR2 sequences are DFQATT and SNEGSKA (reference sequence). The CDR3 runs 15 residues. V was clipped by 4 bases and J by 4 bases, with 18 bases between them. The CDR3 spells CSATAWGRGSDTQYF. In DNA, the CDR3 is TGCAGTGCTACCGCCTGGGGCCGAGGCTCAGATACGCAGTATTTT.

This clonotype was recorded a few times. V gene TRBV10-3 combines with J gene TRBJ2-7; 15 nucleotides match TRBD2. V lost 0 bases and J lost 9; bases outside the gene matches: 6. Germline-derived CDR1 and CDR2 are ENHRY and SYGVKD. This CDR3 comprises 16 residues. The CDR3 nucleotides read TGTGCCATCAGTGAGTCGGGAGGACTAGCGGGAGGGAGGCAGTACTTC. Protein sequence: CAISESGGLAGGRQYF.